These 9 T cell receptor beta chains originate from one sample sequenced in a study of CD8 T cells in Susac syndrome. Random-hexamer reverse transcription was applied to roughly 0.5 to 1 ug RNA. TCRdb itself ran the immunoSEQ multiplex PCR reads through MiXCR, one entry per CDR3 protein. The profile covers about 140,000 distinct CDR3 sequences, with roughly 95% appearing a single time and approximately 0.11% taken by the ten largest. The sequenced sample consisted of CD4+ T cells from PBMCs. The receptors stem from a human donor with multiple sclerosis.

V and J are TRBV24-1 and TRBJ2-3; tentatively, D is TRBD2 (5 bases). Per germline, CDR1 KGHDR and CDR2 SFDVKD. Trimming pared 3 bases from V and 2 bases from J, leaving 11 bases between. The CDR3 runs to 15 residues. This CDR3 is CATSDLGVSTDTQYF. As DNA, the CDR3 is TGTGCCACCAGTGATCTCGGGGTTTCCACAGATACGCAGTATTTT.

The genes are TRBV29-1 and TRBJ2-7, with D unresolved. Deletions cut 7 bases from V and 3 bases from J, with 16 bases between. The CDR3 sequence is 13 residues long. Per the germline V gene, CDR1 is SQVTM and CDR2 is ANQGSEA. In DNA form, the CDR3 reads TGCAGCGCCGTTCCGGGCCCAGGCTACGAGCAGTACTTC. Residues: CSAVPGPGYEQYF.

V and J are TRBV27 and TRBJ2-6; maybe TRBD1 (5 bases). Trimming pared 8 bases from V and 4 bases from J, leaving 15 bases between. Germline lookup yields CDR1 MNHEY and CDR2 SMNVEV (reference sequence). The CDR3 contains 15 residues. This CDR3 is CASRAQGSGANVLTF. CDR3 nucleotide sequence: TGTGCCAGCCGTGCGCAGGGCTCCGGGGCCAACGTCCTGACTTTC.

The CDR3 nucleotides are TGTGCCAGCAGTACCTCAGGGGGCAATCAGCCCCAGCATTTT. Amino acid sequence: CASSTSGGNQPQHF. The chain employs TRBV2 and TRBJ1-5; D is perhaps TRBD1 (6 bases). Trimming took off 5 bases at V and 2 bases at J, with 10 bases between the two ends. Per germline, CDR1 SNHLY and CDR2 FYNNEI. CDR3 length equals 14 residues.

The J gene is TRBJ1-1, the V gene TRBV15; the match to TRBD1 covers 7 bases. The CDR3 contains 17 residues. J gave up 0 bases and V 3 bases, and 10 bases lay outside the gene matches. From germline, CDR1 is LNHNV and CDR2 YYDKDF (reference sequence). DNA of the CDR3: TGTGCCACCAGCAGCGTTCGACAGGGAGGGGTGAACACTGAAGCTTTCTTT. Translation: CATSSVRQGGVNTEAFF.

This clonotype came up once. The chain links TRBV14 to TRBJ2-1; TRBD2 aligns across 10 bases. V shed 0 bases and J 5 bases; nucleotides not matched to a gene: 4. The V gene's germline CDR1 is SGHDN and CDR2 FVKESK. This CDR3 contains 16 residues. The CDR3 reads CASSQDRLAGNNEQFF. The CDR3 bases are TGTGCCAGCAGCCAAGACCGACTAGCGGGTAACAATGAGCAGTTCTTC.

The J gene is TRBJ2-3, the V gene TRBV12-3 or TRBV12-4, with TRBD1 matching 7 bases. With 8 bases clipped from V and 3 bases from J, the junction kept 8 bases outside the gene matches. The CDR3 covers 14 residues. CDR3 DNA: TGTGCCAGCCTGAGGACAGGCGCGACAGATACGCAGTATTTT. Protein product: CASLRTGATDTQYF.

This chain joins TRBV7-2 and TRBJ2-3; weak D call: TRBD1 (6 bases). The V end was cut by 6 bases, the J end by 2 bases, with 15 bases between. This CDR3 comprises 15 residues. The germline gives CDR1 SGHTA, CDR2 FQGNSA. This chain's CDR3 is CASSRRDIDTDTQYF. In DNA, the CDR3 is TGTGCCAGCAGTCGCCGGGACATCGACACAGATACGCAGTATTTT.

V is TRBV5-4 and J is TRBJ2-7; TRBD1 agrees at 9 bases. This CDR3 is 15 amino acids long. CDR1 and CDR2 from the germline V gene are SGHNT and YYREEE (reference sequence). V shed 2 bases, J shed 3 bases, and the junction held 6 bases outside the gene matches. CDR3 loop: CASSFGTGTSYEQYF. CDR3 sequence (DNA): TGTGCCAGCAGCTTCGGGACAGGGACAAGCTACGAGCAGTACTTC.